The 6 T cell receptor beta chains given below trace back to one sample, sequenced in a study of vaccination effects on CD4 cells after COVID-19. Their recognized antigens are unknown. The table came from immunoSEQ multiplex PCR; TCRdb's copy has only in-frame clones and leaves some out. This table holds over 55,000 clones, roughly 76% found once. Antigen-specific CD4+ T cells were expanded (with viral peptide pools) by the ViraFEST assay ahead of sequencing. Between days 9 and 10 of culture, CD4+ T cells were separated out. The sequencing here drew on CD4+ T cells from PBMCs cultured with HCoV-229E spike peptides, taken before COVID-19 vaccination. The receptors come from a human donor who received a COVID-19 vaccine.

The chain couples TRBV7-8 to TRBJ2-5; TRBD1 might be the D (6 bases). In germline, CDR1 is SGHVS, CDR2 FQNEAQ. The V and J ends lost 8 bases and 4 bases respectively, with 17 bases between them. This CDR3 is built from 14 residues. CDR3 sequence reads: CASASTRGRETQYF. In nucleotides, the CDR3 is TGTGCCAGCGCTAGTACCAGGGGTCGAGAGACCCAGTACTTC.

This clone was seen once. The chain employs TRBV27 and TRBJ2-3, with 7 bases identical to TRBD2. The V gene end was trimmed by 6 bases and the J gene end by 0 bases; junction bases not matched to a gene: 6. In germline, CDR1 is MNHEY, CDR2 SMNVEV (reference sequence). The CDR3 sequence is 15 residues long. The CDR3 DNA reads TGTGCCAGCAGGTCATGGGGGGGAAGCACAGATACGCAGTATTTT. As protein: CASRSWGGSTDTQYF.

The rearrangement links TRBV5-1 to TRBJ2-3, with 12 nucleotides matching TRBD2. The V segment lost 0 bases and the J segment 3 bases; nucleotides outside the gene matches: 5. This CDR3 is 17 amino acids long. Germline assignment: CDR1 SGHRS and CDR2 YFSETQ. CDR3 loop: CASSLASGGAGTDTQYF. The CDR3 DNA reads TGCGCCAGCAGCTTGGCTAGCGGGGGGGCCGGGACAGATACGCAGTATTTT.

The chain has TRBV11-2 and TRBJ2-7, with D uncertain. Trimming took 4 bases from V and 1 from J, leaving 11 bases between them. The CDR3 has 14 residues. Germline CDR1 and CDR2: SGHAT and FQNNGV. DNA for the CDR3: TGTGCCAGCAGCTCCACCACACCTTCCTACGAGCAGTACGTC. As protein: CASSSTTPSYEQYV.

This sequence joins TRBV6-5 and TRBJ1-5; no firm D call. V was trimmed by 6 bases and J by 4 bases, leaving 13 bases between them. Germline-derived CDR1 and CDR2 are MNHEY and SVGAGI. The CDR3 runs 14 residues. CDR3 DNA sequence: TGTGCCAGCAGATATGGACTACCAAATCAGCCCCAGCATTTT. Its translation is CASRYGLPNQPQHF.

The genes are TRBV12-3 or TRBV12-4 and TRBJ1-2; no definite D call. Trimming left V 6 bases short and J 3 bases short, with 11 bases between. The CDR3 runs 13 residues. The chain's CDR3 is CASRPGVDYGYTF. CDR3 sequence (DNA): TGTGCCAGCAGGCCCGGTGTGGACTATGGCTACACCTTC.